The following is a TCR beta chain sequence with its context. Antigen: not known. These data belong to a study of molecular identifiers for immune sequencing clone quantification. Study conclusions and caveats: Clones of above 20 RNA copies carried over 97% of effector molecules; in naive cells they carried under 1%.

One entry per CDR3 protein results from TCRdb running MiXCR on the PCR reads. The sample records about 630,000 distinct CDR3 sequences, roughly 23% being singletons. The sample comprised naive CD8+ T cells from blood, with Jurkat cell RNA spiked in. Subset described: FACS-sorted CD8+CD4-CCR7+CD45RA+ naive T cells. The receptor comes from a human donor in good health. Some libraries in this study had Jurkat cell RNA spiked in.

CDR3 nucleotides: TGTGCCAGCAGCACCGGACATATGGAGACCCAGTACTTC. This sequence encodes CASSTGHMETQYF. V is TRBV7-9 and J is TRBJ2-5; D is perhaps TRBD1 (5 bases). Germline V gives CDR1 SEHNR, CDR2 FQNEAQ (reference sequence). V was shortened by 5 bases and J by 5 bases, with 12 bases between the two germline ends. The CDR3 extends over 13 amino acids.